This TCR beta chain was observed in a study of T cell changes during pregnancy in multiple sclerosis (dated by TCRdb to between 2018 and 2021). At the level of the whole study: The study examined how the T cell repertoire changed over the course of pregnancy in women with multiple sclerosis.

The CDR3, from cysteine to phenylalanine, totals 16 residues. Only the CDR3 DNA stays, 48 bases, in frame from base 1. The V end gives up 4 bases and the J end 7 bases, leaving 10 bases in the junction not matched to a gene. CDR1 and CDR2, per the germline V gene, are MNHEY and SVGAGI. The method was the immunoSEQ multiplex PCR assay. Held by TCRdb, this immuneACCESS table contains in-frame sequences only and omits some clones. Under half of the omission traces to an unresolved V gene where checked; the cause of the rest is unknown. In this sample the table shows tens of thousands of clones, approximately 90% of which occur a single time. The leading ten clones occupy over 3% of the sample. Worth noting for this clone: The clone's antigen remains unknown. Base qualities are not recorded, but no much larger clone differs from it by a single base.

The rearranged segments are TRBV6-5 and TRBJ2-1, and 10 bases in between align with TRBD1. The sequencing used CD4+ T cells from peripheral blood mononuclear cells, collected in the first trimester of pregnancy. The origin of this receptor is a female donor in good health, enrolled as a control in a pregnancy study. The CDR3: CASSSPGGQGGNEQFF. The DNA sequence reads TGTGCCAGCAGTTCCCCGGGAGGACAGGGGGGGAATGAGCAGTTCTTC.